Given below is one T cell receptor (beta chain) in context. Assay used: immunoSEQ multiplex PCR; TCRdb lists only in-frame clones, some missing. The sample lists about 69,000 clones, nearly 90% seen once, with 10% to 13% in the top ten. This sample is drawn from a study of OX40 agonist ivuxolimab in advanced cancers. With 7 bases removed from V and 6 bases from J, the gap between germline ends came to 19 bases. The CDR3 runs to 15 residues. Germline V gives CDR1 SGHAT, CDR2 FQNNGV. The receptor was isolated from an adult with an advanced solid tumor such as melanoma, head and neck, liver or kidney cancer. J is TRBJ2-1 and V is TRBV11-2; TRBD2 is a possible D gene (5 bases). Material: CD4+ or CD8+ T cells sorted from blood, obtained in a trial of the OX40 agonist ivuxolimab. CDR3 amino acids: CASTFRTRRSNEQFF. For the CDR3, the DNA is TGTGCCAGCACCTTCCGGACTCGGCGGTCCAATGAGCAGTTCTTC.